Shown below are 27 T cell receptor beta chains from a single sample sequenced in a study of Ad26.COV2.S vaccination and SARS-CoV-2 variants (dated by TCRdb to 2020 to 2022). Libraries came from the immunoSEQ multiplex PCR assay. TCRdb retrieved this table from immuneACCESS and kept in-frame rearrangements only. Not all clones are present; in checked studies, unresolved V genes account for under half, and no reason is known for the remainder. Recorded for this sample are roughly 510,000 clones; around nine tenths of them occurred a single time. 13% of the sample is taken by the ten largest. Interpreted using the paper, the treatment or condition label stands for: about 20 received Ad26.COV2.S at low or high dose, single or two shots; a few received placebo; per-sample allocation not given. Repertoires of vaccine and placebo recipients were sequenced from samples collected on day 63 after the first injection.

The sample consisted of peripheral blood, taken in a trial of Ad26.COV2.S vaccine versus placebo. All receptors derive from a person aged 18-65 years who received the Ad26.COV2.S COVID-19 vaccine or a placebo.

This chain connects TRBV7-2 to TRBJ1-1, with a weak D call TRBD1 (6 bases). This CDR3 comprises 14 residues. Per the germline V gene, CDR1 is SGHTA and CDR2 is FQGNSA. Trimming pared 5 bases from V and 9 bases from J, leaving 19 bases between. CDR3 sequence: CASSRDPIQGQAFF. In DNA, the CDR3 is TGTGCCAGCAGCCGTGATCCGATACAGGGCCAAGCTTTCTTT. Using reference TRBV7-2 and TRBJ1-1 for the parts outside the CDR3, the full variable domain is GAGVSQSPSNKVTEKGKDVELRCDPISGHTALYWYRQSLGQGLEFLIYFQGNSAPDKSGLPSDRFSAERTGGSVSTLTIQRTQQEDSAVYLCASSRDPIQGQAFFGQGTRLTVV.

The rearrangement uses TRBV7-9 and TRBJ2-5; 11 bases align to TRBD2. With 5 bases clipped from V and 5 bases from J, the junction kept 7 bases outside the gene matches. The CDR3 covers 15 residues. Germline V lookup: CDR1 SEHNR, CDR2 FQNEAQ (reference sequence). CDR3 nucleotide sequence: TGTGCCAGCAGCGCACTAGCGGGAGCTTTCGAGACCCAGTACTTC. It codes for CASSALAGAFETQYF.

This chain links TRBV11-1 with TRBJ2-7; 9 bases match TRBD1. There are 14 residues in the CDR3. Germline trimming cut 5 bases from V and 4 bases from J; bases unmatched to any gene: 6. CDR1 and CDR2 from the germline V gene are SGHAT and FQDESV (reference sequence). The DNA of the CDR3 is TGTGCCAGCAGCCAGGGACAGGGATTATACGAGCAGTACTTC. It is translated as CASSQGQGLYEQYF.

The chain couples TRBV4-2 to TRBJ1-5; D gene ambiguous. V was shortened by 0 bases and J by 5 bases, with 5 bases between the two germline ends. The germline gives CDR1 LGHNA, CDR2 YNFKEQ. The CDR3 consists of 13 residues. The CDR3 region is CASSQDKDQPQHF. CDR3 in DNA: TGTGCCAGCAGCCAAGATAAGGATCAGCCCCAGCATTTT.

The rearrangement links TRBV3-1 (or the pseudogene TRBV3-2) to TRBJ2-5; 7 nucleotides align to TRBD2. Germline CDR1 and CDR2: LGHDT and YNNKEL (reference sequence). Trimming at V came to 4 bases and at J to 10 bases, leaving 9 bases not matched to a gene. The CDR3 is made up of 13 amino acids. The CDR3 bases are TGTGCCAGCAGCCCGGGGAGAGCGGGAAACCAGTACTTC. The encoded protein is CASSPGRAGNQYF.

This rearrangement joins TRBV9 to TRBJ2-3, with 11 bases fitting TRBD2. CDR3 length: 15 amino acids. V trimming: 4 bases; J trimming: 3 bases; junction bases outside the gene matches: 4. Germline V gene lookup returns CDR1 SGDLS and CDR2 YYNGEE. The CDR3 is CASSFSGRETDTQYF. In nucleotides, the CDR3 is TGTGCCAGCAGCTTTAGCGGGAGGGAAACAGATACGCAGTATTTT.

This chain connects TRBV11-2 to TRBJ2-2; no firm D call. CDR1 SGHAT and CDR2 FQNNGV come from the germline V gene. Trimming removed 5 bases from V and 6 bases from J, with 10 bases in between. The CDR3 covers 13 residues. The DNA of the CDR3 is TGTGCCAGCAGCCCTTTGGGCGCCGGGGAGCTGTTTTTT. This gives the protein CASSPLGAGELFF.

The chain recombines TRBV19 with TRBJ2-3; D possibly corresponds to TRBD1 (6 bases). The V and J ends lost 2 bases and 6 bases respectively, with 9 bases between them. Germline V lookup: CDR1 LNHDA, CDR2 SQIVND (reference sequence). The CDR3 runs to 13 residues. CDR3 sequence reads: CASSIRGFDTQYF. CDR3 nucleotides: TGTGCCAGTAGTATAAGGGGGTTCGATACGCAGTATTTT.

The J gene is TRBJ2-2, the V gene TRBV9; D gene uncertain. Trimming pared 1 base from V and 5 bases from J, leaving 9 bases between. This CDR3 contains 14 residues. Per the germline V gene, CDR1 is SGDLS and CDR2 is YYNGEE. The CDR3 nucleotides are TGTGCCAGCAGCGTACCCACAGAGACCGGGGAGCTGTTTTTT. Translating it yields CASSVPTETGELFF.

The chain has TRBV28 and TRBJ2-5, with 8 bases fitting TRBD2. Losses at the gene ends were 1 base for V and 0 bases for J; bases not matched to a gene: 4. The CDR3 has 16 residues. Per germline, CDR1 MDHEN and CDR2 SYDVKM. CDR3 bases: TGTGCCAGCAGTTTATCAGCGGGAGAGTACCAAGAGACCCAGTACTTC. Translated, it gives CASSLSAGEYQETQYF. The full variable domain, rest sourced from reference TRBV28 and TRBJ2-5, is DVKVTQSSRYLVKRTGEKVFLECVQDMDHENMFWYRQDPGLGLRLIYFSYDVKMKEKGDIPEGYSVSREKKERFSLILESASTNQTSMYLCASSLSAGEYQETQYFGPGTRLLVL.

V usage is TRBV19 and J usage is TRBJ2-1; 9 bases align to TRBD2. V lost 5 bases and J lost 6; bases outside the gene matches: 5. Per the germline V gene, CDR1 is LNHDA and CDR2 is SQIVND (reference sequence). This CDR3 comprises 14 residues. As DNA, the CDR3 is TGTGCCAGTAGTTGGGTAGCGGGAGTCAATGAGCAGTTCTTC. Its protein product is CASSWVAGVNEQFF. The full variable domain, rest sourced from reference TRBV19 and TRBJ2-1, is DGGITQSPKYLFRKEGQNVTLSCEQNLNHDAMYWYRQDPGQGLRLIYYSQIVNDFQKGDIAEGYSVSREKKESFPLTVTSAQKNPTAFYLCASSWVAGVNEQFFGPGTRLTVL.

This clone occurred once. The chain couples TRBV15 to TRBJ2-7; no clear D. V was pared by 0 bases and J by 6 bases, with 15 bases between. Germline lookup yields CDR1 LNHNV and CDR2 YYDKDF (reference sequence). The CDR3 is 15 residues long. The CDR3 DNA follows: TGTGCCACCAGCAGAGATTTGGCAGGAAAGCTCGAGCAGTACTTC. Amino acid sequence: CATSRDLAGKLEQYF. The whole variable domain, remainder taken from reference TRBV15 and TRBJ2-7, is DAMVIQNPRYQVTQFGKPVTLSCSQTLNHNVMYWYQQKSSQAPKLLFHYYDKDFNNEADTPDNFQSRRPNTSFCFLDIRSPGLGDTAMYLCATSRDLAGKLEQYFGPGTRLTVT.

Many counts were recorded for this clone. The V and J genes are TRBV7-2 and TRBJ2-3; D is uncertain. Trimming took 5 bases from V and 0 from J, leaving 12 bases between them. Germline CDR1 is SGHTA and CDR2 is FQGNSA. The CDR3 covers 15 residues. The chain's CDR3 is CASSPDGSSTDTQYF. The CDR3 DNA sequence: TGTGCCAGCAGCCCGGACGGGTCTAGCACAGATACGCAGTATTTT. Full variable domain (remainder filled in from reference TRBV7-2 and TRBJ2-3): GAGVSQSPSNKVTEKGKDVELRCDPISGHTALYWYRQSLGQGLEFLIYFQGNSAPDKSGLPSDRFSAERTGGSVSTLTIQRTQQEDSAVYLCASSPDGSSTDTQYFGPGTRLTVL.

This chain joins TRBV6-6 and TRBJ2-6; no definite D call. The V gene lost 6 bases and the J gene lost 2 bases, with 5 bases spanning the gap. Germline V gives CDR1 MNHNY, CDR2 SVGAGI (reference sequence). This CDR3 contains 13 residues. This CDR3 is CASRPPGANVLTF. The CDR3 region has the DNA TGTGCCAGCAGACCTCCTGGGGCCAACGTCCTGACTTTC.

As concerns this clone: The junction departs from germline at one end; a sequencing error may be responsible. The chain joins TRBV18 to TRBJ1-4; D unclear. The CDR3 totals 12 residues. The germline V gene has CDR1 KGHSH and CDR2 LQKENI. In DNA, the CDR3 is TGTGCCAGCTCACCATCCCAGACTCCTCCTATTTTT. This codes for CASSPSQTPPIF.

This clone was found a few times. The chain carries TRBV6-5 and TRBJ1-1; a possible D gene is TRBD1 (5 bases). CDR3 length: 16 residues. V gave up 2 bases and J gave up 6 bases, with 19 bases separating them. The germline V gene encodes CDR1 MNHEY and CDR2 SVGAGI. CDR3 sequence: CASSYDSAGRNAEAFF. The CDR3 region has the DNA TGTGCCAGCAGTTACGATTCGGCAGGGAGAAACGCTGAAGCTTTCTTT.

V is TRBV27 and J is TRBJ2-3; 10 bases fit TRBD2. This CDR3 has 15 amino acids. V was clipped by 10 bases and J by 7 bases; unmatched bases: 14. The V gene's germline CDR1 is MNHEY and CDR2 SMNVEV (reference sequence). This CDR3 reads CANPGASGSINTQYF. CDR3 DNA sequence: TGTGCCAACCCGGGAGCTAGCGGGAGTATAAATACGCAGTATTTT.

This chain joins TRBV11-3 and TRBJ2-2; D unresolved. Germline V gene sequence: CDR1 SGHNT, CDR2 YENEEA. V was clipped by 3 bases and J by 7 bases, with 6 bases between them. This CDR3 region has 12 residues. This chain's CDR3 is CASSLLDGELFF. CDR3 nucleotide sequence: TGTGCCAGCAGCTTGCTGGACGGGGAGCTGTTTTTT.

The rearrangement links TRBV7-2 to TRBJ1-1; D unresolved. Between the trimmed V and J ends, which lost 5 bases and 1 base, there was a span of 11 bases. This CDR3 is 14 amino acids long. CDR1 is SGHTA, CDR2 FQGNSA, per germline. CDR3 sequence (DNA): TGTGCCAGCAGCCTATCTCCGGGGAACACTGAAGCTTTCTTT. Translated, it gives CASSLSPGNTEAFF.

The chain uses TRBV10-3 and TRBJ2-3; possibly TRBD2 for D (6 bases). Trimming removed 11 bases at V and 0 bases at J, with 21 bases between. There are 16 residues in the CDR3. Germline CDR1 is ENHRY and CDR2 is SYGVKD. CDR3 loop: CACSSPGGPSTDTQYF. The CDR3 bases are TGTGCCTGTTCCTCCCCCGGGGGACCAAGCACAGATACGCAGTATTTT.

V and J are TRBV11-1 and TRBJ1-1, with D perhaps matching TRBD1 (5 bases). CDR1 is SGHAT, CDR2 FQDESV, per germline (reference sequence). The CDR3 is made up of 12 amino acids. V shed 5 bases and J shed 4 bases, with 8 bases lying between them. The CDR3 here is CASSATATEAFF. Written as DNA, the CDR3 is TGTGCCAGCAGCGCGACAGCCACTGAAGCTTTCTTT.

Here the CDR3 DNA reads TGTGCCAGCTTAAAAAGGGTCACTGAAGCTTTCTTT. This gives the protein CASLKRVTEAFF. The rearrangement uses TRBV28 and TRBJ1-1; D ambiguous. Trimming removed 8 bases from V and 4 bases from J, with 11 bases in between. The CDR3 has 12 residues. Germline-derived CDR1 and CDR2 are MDHEN and SYDVKM.

This clone was counted only a few times. V usage is TRBV3-1 (or the pseudogene TRBV3-2) and J usage is TRBJ1-2; D is possibly TRBD1 (6 bases). V was trimmed by 1 base and J by 4 bases, leaving 10 bases between them. Germline V gene sequence: CDR1 LGHDT, CDR2 YNNKEL (reference sequence). The CDR3 extends over 14 amino acids. The CDR3 is CASSQAGQPYGYTF. The CDR3 nucleotides are TGTGCCAGCAGCCAAGCCGGACAGCCCTATGGCTACACCTTC.

This rearrangement joins TRBV30 to TRBJ1-2; TRBD1 matches at 9 bases. J lost 2 bases, V lost 5 bases, and 3 bases had no gene match. The germline V gene encodes CDR1 GTSNPN and CDR2 SVGIG (reference sequence). The CDR3 sequence is 13 residues long. CDR3 in amino acids: CAWGTGPNYGYTF. In DNA, the CDR3 is TGTGCCTGGGGGACAGGGCCAAACTATGGCTACACCTTC.

This clone was observed a single time. The V and J genes are TRBV29-1 and TRBJ2-3, with TRBD2 matching 12 bases. Germline CDR1 SQVTM, CDR2 ANQGSEA. The J segment lost 5 bases and the V segment lost 4 bases, leaving 4 bases of the junction unmatched. This CDR3 is built from 14 residues. For the CDR3, the DNA is TGCAGCGTTGGGACTAGCGGGAACAGAGATACGCAGTATTTT. Translated, it gives CSVGTSGNRDTQYF.

The CDR3 DNA follows: TGTGCCAGCAGCGTAGGGGTCGACAGGGAGGCCCCAGCTTTCTTT. Its protein is CASSVGVDREAPAFF. The chain joins TRBV9 to TRBJ1-1; 7 positions agree with TRBD1. CDR1 SGDLS and CDR2 YYNGEE come from the germline V gene. V shed 0 bases and J 10 bases; nucleotides not matched to a gene: 12. The CDR3 has 15 amino acids.

The chain combines TRBV5-1 with TRBJ2-7; possible D gene TRBD2, 6 bases. The germline V gene encodes CDR1 SGHRS and CDR2 YFSETQ. Trimming removed 5 bases at V and 1 base at J, with 16 bases between. This CDR3 region has 15 residues. Written as DNA, the CDR3 is TGCGCCAGCAGACCCGTCGGCGGGGCGTCCTACGAGCAGTACTTC. Translated, it gives CASRPVGGASYEQYF.